The entry below describes one TCR beta chain. Its antigen is unknown. A read error is the likely source, as a far larger clone sits one nucleotide away. RNA transcripts served as template for amplifying TCR beta CDR3 sequences. First-round RT-PCR relied on HTBI primers, and a second-round multiplex PCR came next. Via MiXCR, TCRdb re-called the multiplex PCR reads, giving one row per CDR3 protein. The sample holds some 750,000 distinct CDR3 sequences, roughly 40% seen once. The CDR3 consists of 12 residues. Germline V gives CDR1 SGHDT, CDR2 YYEEEE. This sample is drawn from a study of Graves' ophthalmopathy and Graves' hyperthyroidism. Symptoms, serum thyroxine and TRAb, thyroid ultrasound, and orbital computed tomography formed the diagnostic basis. The source of the PBMCs was roughly 10 ml of fresh peripheral blood. Findings and caveats of the study: The model achieved around 67% sensitivity and 72% to 75% specificity for ophthalmopathy progression. Blood also held most thyroid clonotypes expanded above 0.001 frequency.

The receptor's source is an adult man with Graves' ophthalmopathy. The sequenced sample consisted of peripheral blood. This rearrangement joins TRBV5-6 to TRBJ1-1; the D gene is possibly TRBD1 (5 bases). The CDR3 DNA reads as TGTGTCAGCAGCTTACGGGGACCTGAAGCTTTCTTT. It translates to CVSSLRGPEAFF.